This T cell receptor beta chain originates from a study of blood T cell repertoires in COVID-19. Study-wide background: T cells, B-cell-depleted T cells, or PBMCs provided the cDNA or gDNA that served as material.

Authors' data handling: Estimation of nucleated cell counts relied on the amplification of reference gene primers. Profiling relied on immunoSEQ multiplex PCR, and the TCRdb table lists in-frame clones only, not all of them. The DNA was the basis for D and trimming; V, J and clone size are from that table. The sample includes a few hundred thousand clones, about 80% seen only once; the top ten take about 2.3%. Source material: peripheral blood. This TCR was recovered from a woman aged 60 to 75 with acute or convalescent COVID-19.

CDR3 protein: CASSATGGDTEAFF. CDR3 nucleotide sequence: TGTGCCAGCAGCGCCACCGGGGGGGACACTGAAGCTTTCTTT. The chain couples TRBV9 to TRBJ1-1, with D perhaps TRBD1 (5 bases). CDR1 is SGDLS, CDR2 YYNGEE, per germline. This CDR3 region has 14 residues. The V end was cut by 3 bases, the J end by 3 bases, with 12 bases between.